This TCR beta chain was documented in a study of shared clonotypes between healthy human individuals. Study-wide points: Sequencing depth was expected to affect clonotype sharing among donors.

About this clone itself: Its antigen is currently unknown.

The CDR3 has 17 residues. The germline gives CDR1 SGHVS, CDR2 FQNEAQ. V trimming: 1 base; J trimming: 5 bases; junction bases outside the gene matches: 8. Replicate PCRs for sorted subsets used about 200 ng DNA; this equaled 25,000 to 30,000 T cell genomes. Using immunoSEQ multiplex PCR, the repertoire was profiled, and TCRdb retains in-frame clones only, with some absent. The sample comprises under 1,100,000 clones, approximately 80% of which are singletons, and around 0.6% rests with the top ten. Material: memory CD4+ T cells from PBMCs. The sample's subset: CD45RA-negative fraction. The sequence derives from a man younger than 35 in good health. Some clones in this sample may be carry-over from other donors' samples. This chain links TRBV7-8 with TRBJ2-5; 12 bases are a match to TRBD1. CDR3 DNA: TGTGCCAGCAGCTTAGTGGGACAGGGGGCGCTAGGGGAGACCCAGTACTTC. It codes for CASSLVGQGALGETQYF. Drawing the rest from reference TRBV7-8 and TRBJ2-5, the complete variable domain is GAGVSQSPRYKVAKRGQDVALRCDPISGHVSLFWYQQALGQGPEFLTYFQNEAQLDKSGLPSDRFFAERPEGSVSTLKIQRTQQEDSAVYLCASSLVGQGALGETQYFGPGTRLLVL.